This TCR beta chain was found in a study of CD8 T cells in Susac syndrome. TCR beta sequencing covered blood CD8+ and CD4+ T cells. Relapsing-remitting disease, either stable or active, was present in the treatment-naive patients who were the multiple sclerosis controls. Isolation of CD8+ and CD4+ T cells was performed negatively, whereas enrichment of TEMRA cells was done by FACS. An input of 0.5 to 1 ug of RNA was subjected to reverse transcription using random hexamers. With immunoSEQ multiplex PCR, TCR beta CDR3 was amplified across 54 Vbeta and 13 Jbeta. TCRdb used MiXCR to reprocess the immunoSEQ multiplex PCR reads, holding one entry per CDR3 protein. This sample carries 73,000 or so distinct CDR3 sequences, approximately 95% of them seen once, and the ten largest clones take about 0.4%. The CDR3 sequence is 14 residues long. Looked up from germline, CDR1 is SEHNR and CDR2 is FQNEAQ (reference sequence). Trimming shortened V by 5 bases and J by 5 bases, and 15 bases separated the two germline ends.

This sequence was found in a human donor with multiple sclerosis. Sequencing was carried out using CD8+ T cells from PBMCs. The chain recombines TRBV7-9 with TRBJ2-5; possibly TRBD1 for D (6 bases). CDR3 DNA: TGTGCCAGCAGCGACAGTGGGGGCGTCGAGACCCAGTACTTC. Protein: CASSDSGGVETQYF.